This T cell receptor (beta chain) was identified in a study of T cell repertoires in cytomegalovirus infection. The wider study: Matching HLA type and CMV infection were both indicated by public TCR beta signatures. Overall study findings and caveats: Dominating the ex vivo response were HLA-C-restricted CMV-specific TCR beta clonotypes.

MiXCR, run by TCRdb on the reads, gives a single entry per CDR3 protein. This sample carries around 99,000 distinct CDR3 sequences, about 30% of them seen once, and the ten largest clones take approximately 78%. Looked up from germline, CDR1 is ENHRY and CDR2 is SYGVKD. This CDR3 is 16 amino acids long. J was trimmed by 6 bases and V by 3 bases; bases with no gene match: 9. On this clonotype itself: No antigen is known for it.

The TCR originated in a human donor in good health (CMV status not recorded). Some clones in this sample may be carry-over from other donors' samples. Sequences were derived from CD8+ T cells from cultured PBMCs, sampled from culture after CMV antigen stimulation. This chain connects TRBV10-3 to TRBJ2-1; TRBD2 aligns across 9 bases. The CDR3 sequence is CAISDSPAGGSNEQFF. DNA of the CDR3: TGTGCCATCAGTGACTCCCCTGCGGGGGGGAGCAATGAGCAGTTCTTC.